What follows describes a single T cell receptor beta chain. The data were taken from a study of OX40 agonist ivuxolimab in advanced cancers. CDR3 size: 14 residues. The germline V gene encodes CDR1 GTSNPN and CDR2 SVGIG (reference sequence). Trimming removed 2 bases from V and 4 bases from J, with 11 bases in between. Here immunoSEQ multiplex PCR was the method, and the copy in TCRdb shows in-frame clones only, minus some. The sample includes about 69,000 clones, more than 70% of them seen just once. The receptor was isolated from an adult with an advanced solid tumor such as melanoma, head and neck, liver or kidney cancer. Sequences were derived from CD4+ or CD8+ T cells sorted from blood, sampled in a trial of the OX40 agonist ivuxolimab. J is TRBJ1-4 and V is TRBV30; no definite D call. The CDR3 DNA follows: TGTGCCTGGAGTCGGAGCAGCCTTAATGAAAAACTGTTTTTT. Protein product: CAWSRSSLNEKLFF.